Listed here are 21 T cell receptor beta chains from one sample, sequenced in a study of technical replicates of blood from a handful of donors. The table came from immunoSEQ multiplex PCR; TCRdb's copy has only in-frame clones and leaves some out. The table lists 70,000 or so clones, approximately 92% of them singletons. Sequenced: T cells isolated from PBMCs. These receptors originate from a human donor in good health.

V is TRBV9 and J is TRBJ2-1, with 8 bases aligning to TRBD2. Germline V gene lookup returns CDR1 SGDLS and CDR2 YYNGEE. This CDR3 has 16 amino acids. V lost 0 bases, J lost 5 bases, and 7 bases stayed unmatched. CDR3 nucleotides: TGTGCCAGCAGCGTAGGAGGTAGCGGGACCGACAATGAGCAGTTCTTC. Its protein product is CASSVGGSGTDNEQFF.

The chain joins TRBV6-1 to TRBJ2-1; D possibly corresponds to TRBD2 (6 bases). CDR3 length equals 15 residues. Trimming took off 4 bases at V and 1 base at J, with 11 bases between the two ends. The germline CDR1 and CDR2 sequences are MNHNS and SASEGT. CDR3 loop: CASSVLAHSYNEQFF. The CDR3 DNA reads TGTGCCAGCAGTGTGCTAGCGCATTCCTACAATGAGCAGTTCTTC.

This chain links TRBV6-7 with TRBJ2-1; a possible D gene is TRBD2 (6 bases). TRBV6-7 is an open reading frame, and its role is uncertain. CDR3 size: 13 residues. V was cut by 9 bases and J by 2 bases, with 11 bases left in between. CDR3 in amino acids: CARDGEAYNEQFF. CDR3 DNA sequence: TGTGCCAGGGACGGGGAGGCCTACAATGAGCAGTTCTTC.

This chain links TRBV29-1 with TRBJ2-7, with a weak D call TRBD1 (6 bases). The germline CDR1 and CDR2 sequences are SQVTM and ANQGSEA. The germline V and J ends were trimmed by 5 bases and 3 bases, with 11 bases remaining between them. The CDR3 length is 12 residues. The CDR3: CSVRGSYYEQYF. DNA of the CDR3: TGCAGCGTTAGGGGGTCCTACTACGAGCAGTACTTC.

The chain uses TRBV30 and TRBJ1-1; 9 positions agree with TRBD1. The V gene's germline CDR1 is GTSNPN and CDR2 SVGIG (reference sequence). V dropped 4 bases and J dropped 5; count of bases not matched to a gene: 5. This CDR3 has 13 amino acids. CDR3: CAWTGQGGTEAFF. The CDR3 nucleotides are TGTGCCTGGACGGGACAGGGTGGAACTGAAGCTTTCTTT.

The rearrangement uses TRBV12-5 and TRBJ1-1; weak D call: TRBD1 (6 bases). This CDR3 is built from 14 residues. Germline lookup yields CDR1 LGHNT and CDR2 FRNRAP. The V end was cut by 5 bases, the J end by 8 bases, with 18 bases between. The CDR3 region has the DNA TGTGCTAGTGGTCTGTCCAACAGGGCCGCCGAAGCTTTCTTT. It specifies CASGLSNRAAEAFF.

The rearrangement uses TRBV9 and TRBJ2-1, with TRBD2 as a possible D gene (7 bases). Germline V gene lookup returns CDR1 SGDLS and CDR2 YYNGEE. V shed 4 bases and J shed 1 base, with 15 bases lying between them. The CDR3 loop spans 16 amino acids. CDR3 loop: CASSPSGQISYNEQFF. In nucleotides, the CDR3 is TGTGCCAGCAGCCCTAGCGGACAGATTTCCTACAATGAGCAGTTCTTC.

V usage is TRBV19 and J usage is TRBJ2-3; possible D gene TRBD2, 6 bases. The CDR3 sequence is 15 residues long. Germline V gene lookup returns CDR1 LNHDA and CDR2 SQIVND (reference sequence). V dropped 2 bases and J dropped 0 bases, with 9 bases sitting between them. CDR3 nucleotide sequence: TGTGCCAGTAGTATAAGGGGACTTAGCACAGATACGCAGTATTTT. Amino acids: CASSIRGLSTDTQYF. The full variable domain, completed using reference TRBV19 and TRBJ2-3, is DGGITQSPKYLFRKEGQNVTLSCEQNLNHDAMYWYRQDPGQGLRLIYYSQIVNDFQKGDIAEGYSVSREKKESFPLTVTSAQKNPTAFYLCASSIRGLSTDTQYFGPGTRLTVL.

In its sample, this clone was seen once. The chain links TRBV5-4 to TRBJ2-1; D is ambiguous. The CDR3 is 15 amino acids. From germline, CDR1 is SGHNT and CDR2 YYREEE (reference sequence). The V end lost 0 bases, the J end lost 5 bases, and 12 bases lay between the germline ends. DNA of the CDR3: TGTGCCAGCAGCTTGGCGCGAGGCCCCAACAATGAGCAGTTCTTC. This translates into CASSLARGPNNEQFF. Looking up the rest from reference TRBV5-4 and TRBJ2-1 gives the full variable domain: ETGVTQSPTHLIKTRGQQVTLRCSSQSGHNTVSWYQQALGQGPQFIFQYYREEENGRGNFPPRFSGLQFPNYSSELNVNALELDDSALYLCASSLARGPNNEQFFGPGTRLTVL.

This rearrangement joins TRBV18 to TRBJ2-3; 7 bases line up with TRBD2. This CDR3 comprises 17 residues. The ends lost 4 bases at V and 2 bases at J; junction bases unmatched: 12. The V gene's germline CDR1 is KGHSH and CDR2 LQKENI. CDR3 sequence reads: CASSLIGSGGTTDTQYF. The CDR3 coding sequence is TGTGCCAGCTCACTAATCGGGTCCGGGGGGACCACAGATACGCAGTATTTT.

The chain is built from TRBV27 and TRBJ2-7; D gene ambiguous. Germline V gene data show CDR1 as MNHEY and CDR2 as SMNVEV (reference sequence). V gave up 4 bases and J gave up 2 bases, with 15 bases separating them. The CDR3 has 15 amino acids. The CDR3 here is CASSSSPYKTYEQYF. In nucleotides, the CDR3 is TGTGCCAGCAGTTCATCTCCCTATAAAACCTACGAGCAGTACTTC.

This chain links TRBV7-9 with TRBJ2-7; D remains ambiguous. Trimming shortened V by 1 base and J by 6 bases, and 4 bases separated the two germline ends. Germline CDR1 reads SEHNR; CDR2 reads FQNEAQ (reference sequence). The CDR3 contains 11 residues. The CDR3 region has the DNA TGTGCCAGCAGCTTAGTACTCGAGCAGTACTTC. Amino acids: CASSLVLEQYF.

This chain uses TRBV28 with TRBJ2-3, with 8 nucleotides matching TRBD2. This CDR3 comprises 16 residues. Germline assignment: CDR1 MDHEN and CDR2 SYDVKM. V was pared by 3 bases and J by 4 bases, with 9 bases of the junction left unmatched. This chain's CDR3 is CASSFPSGRVSDTQYF. The CDR3 DNA reads as TGTGCCAGCAGTTTCCCGTCCGGGAGGGTCTCAGATACGCAGTATTTT. Together with reference TRBV28 and TRBJ2-3, the CDR3 gives the full variable domain: DVKVTQSSRYLVKRTGEKVFLECVQDMDHENMFWYRQDPGLGLRLIYFSYDVKMKEKGDIPEGYSVSREKKERFSLILESASTNQTSMYLCASSFPSGRVSDTQYFGPGTRLTVL.

The chain carries TRBV9 and TRBJ1-5; TRBD1 aligns across 9 bases. CDR3 size: 16 residues. V dropped 3 bases and J dropped 2; count of bases not matched to a gene: 6. Germline V gives CDR1 SGDLS, CDR2 YYNGEE. The CDR3 reads CASSGGTGPGNQPQHF. CDR3 nucleotide sequence: TGTGCCAGCAGCGGGGGGACAGGGCCGGGCAATCAGCCCCAGCATTTT.

CDR3 residues: CASSISSGLYNEQFF. The DNA of the CDR3 is TGTGCCAGTAGTATCTCGAGCGGGCTTTACAATGAGCAGTTCTTC. The chain uses TRBV19 and TRBJ2-1; maybe TRBD2 (6 bases). The CDR3 has 15 amino acids. Germline lookup yields CDR1 LNHDA and CDR2 SQIVND (reference sequence). V lost 3 bases and J lost 4, with 13 bases in between.

The chain couples TRBV7-3 to TRBJ2-1; tentatively, D is TRBD2 (6 bases). Germline values: CDR1 SGHTA, CDR2 FQGTGA. This CDR3 is 13 amino acids long. V was cut by 4 bases and J by 9 bases, with 13 bases left in between. The DNA for the CDR3 is TGTGCCAGCAGCTCAGGGACTTTCTTTGAGCAGTTCTTC. Its translation is CASSSGTFFEQFF.

The chain couples TRBV19 to TRBJ2-2; 8 nucleotides line up with TRBD1. The CDR3 runs to 16 residues. V dropped 3 bases and J dropped 1; count of bases not matched to a gene: 4. The germline CDR1 and CDR2 sequences are LNHDA and SQIVND (reference sequence). CDR3 sequence: CASSITGTGNTGELFF. The CDR3 nucleotides are TGTGCCAGTAGTATCACCGGGACAGGGAACACCGGGGAGCTGTTTTTT.

The CDR3 here is CASSLTSSGTRYF. The CDR3 DNA sequence: TGTGCCAGCAGCTTAACTTCCAGCGGGACGCGGTACTTC. The V and J genes are TRBV7-9 and TRBJ2-7; 7 bases line up with TRBD2. The V segment lost 2 bases and the J segment 12 bases; nucleotides outside the gene matches: 10. The CDR3 consists of 13 residues. The germline gives CDR1 SEHNR, CDR2 FQNEAQ (reference sequence).

The rearrangement links TRBV30 to TRBJ2-7; possibly TRBD2 for D (7 bases). CDR3 length: 14 amino acids. The ends were cut back, 0 bases at V and 9 bases at J, with 18 bases in the middle. Per the germline V gene, CDR1 is GTSNPN and CDR2 is SVGIG (reference sequence). The CDR3 DNA reads as TGTGCCTGGAGTGTCGGGGGGAGGGGGTTGGGGCAGTACTTC. Translating it yields CAWSVGGRGLGQYF.

This rearrangement joins TRBV19 to TRBJ2-7, with 10 bases aligning to TRBD2. The CDR3 consists of 14 residues. Germline assignment: CDR1 LNHDA and CDR2 SQIVND (reference sequence). With 3 bases clipped from V and 7 bases from J, the junction kept 6 bases outside the gene matches. The CDR3 loop reads CASSMSSGSVEQYF. The CDR3 DNA reads TGTGCCAGTAGTATGTCTAGCGGGAGTGTTGAGCAGTACTTC.

V and J are TRBV5-1 and TRBJ2-3; weak D call: TRBD2 (5 bases). The V gene lost 0 bases and the J gene lost 5 bases, with 13 bases spanning the gap. Germline V CDR1 and CDR2: SGHRS, YFSETQ. The CDR3 length is 15 residues. The CDR3 loop reads CASSLVVRRKDTQYF. DNA for the CDR3: TGCGCCAGCAGCTTGGTCGTACGGAGGAAAGATACGCAGTATTTT.